These 27 T cell receptor beta chains were sequenced from one sample in a study of blood T cell repertoires in COVID-19. TCRdb's copy holds only in-frame clones and misses some; the assay was immunoSEQ multiplex PCR. The sample consists of around 360,000 clones, 70% to 90% of them appearing once. The sample was peripheral blood. The receptors were sampled from a woman aged 25 to 39 with COVID-19, enrolled during active disease.

The chain carries TRBV7-2 and TRBJ2-7; the match to TRBD1 covers 10 bases. Germline V gene lookup returns CDR1 SGHTA and CDR2 FQGNSA. The J segment lost 7 bases and the V segment lost 3 bases, leaving 6 bases of the junction unmatched. CDR3 size: 14 residues. The CDR3 DNA reads TGTGCCAGCAGCTTTAGACAGGGGGCGAGAGAGCAGTACTTC. The encoded protein is CASSFRQGAREQYF.

Details on this clone: In the same sample, other DNA sequences code for this CDR3. V and J are TRBV5-6 and TRBJ2-5; 8 bases fit TRBD2. The V and J ends lost 0 bases and 4 bases, in that order; junction bases with no gene match: 5. This CDR3 has 15 amino acids. The germline gives CDR1 SGHDT, CDR2 YYEEEE. The CDR3 coding sequence is TGTGCCAGCAGCTTGGGGACCAGCGGGAGAGAGACCCAGTACTTC. Amino acid sequence: CASSLGTSGRETQYF.

The genes are TRBV2 and TRBJ1-4; D call uncertain. The CDR3 covers 15 residues. Germline lookup yields CDR1 SNHLY and CDR2 FYNNEI. V was pared by 4 bases and J by 3 bases, with 12 bases between. In DNA, the CDR3 is TGTGCCAGCAGTGTGTCGGCACAGCCTAATGAAAAACTGTTTTTT. This gives the protein CASSVSAQPNEKLFF. The full variable domain, in which reference TRBV2 and TRBJ1-4 provide the parts outside the CDR3, is EPEVTQTPSHQVTQMGQEVILRCVPISNHLYFYWYRQILGQKVEFLVSFYNNEISEKSEIFDDQFSVERPDGSNFTLKIRSTKLEDSAMYFCASSVSAQPNEKLFFGSGTQLSVL.

This chain uses TRBV27 with TRBJ2-1, with TRBD2 matching 13 bases. Germline CDR1 MNHEY, CDR2 SMNVEV (reference sequence). With 2 bases clipped from V and 7 bases from J, the junction kept 8 bases outside the gene matches. This CDR3 has 17 residues. This chain's CDR3 is CASSLELAGGSWNEQFF. In nucleotides, the CDR3 is TGTGCCAGCAGTTTAGAACTAGCGGGAGGGTCTTGGAATGAGCAGTTCTTC.

V is TRBV7-9 and J is TRBJ1-2; D uncertain. The CDR3 consists of 12 residues. V lost 0 bases to trimming and J lost 7 bases, with 6 bases between them. Germline V gives CDR1 SEHNR, CDR2 FQNEAQ (reference sequence). This CDR3 is CASSLAQIGYTF. The CDR3 DNA reads TGTGCCAGCAGCTTAGCCCAGATTGGCTACACCTTC.

The V gene is TRBV12-3 or TRBV12-4, the J gene TRBJ2-3; D is possibly TRBD1 (5 bases). The CDR3 is 11 residues long. The V gene lost 6 bases and the J gene lost 6 bases, with 7 bases spanning the gap. The CDR3 DNA reads as TGTGCCAGCAGCTGGGGCGATACGCAGTATTTT. It is translated as CASSWGDTQYF.

This clone showed up just once. The chain links TRBV6-6 to TRBJ1-2; 7 bases fit TRBD1. V lost 2 bases, J lost 2 bases, and 2 bases stayed unmatched. CDR3 length equals 14 residues. CDR1 and CDR2 (germline): MNHNY, SVGAGI (reference sequence). CDR3 coding DNA: TGTGCCAGCAGTTACCGGGACAGCAACTATGGCTACACCTTC. It codes for CASSYRDSNYGYTF.

This clone showed up just a few times. The V and J genes are TRBV2 and TRBJ2-7, with D hard to call. V dropped 4 bases and J dropped 0 bases, with 7 bases sitting between them. Germline V CDR1 and CDR2: SNHLY, FYNNEI. The CDR3 has 13 amino acids. The CDR3 region is CASSVGLSYEQYF. Here the CDR3 DNA reads TGTGCCAGCAGTGTTGGCCTCTCCTACGAGCAGTACTTC.

The rearrangement links TRBV6-5 to TRBJ1-2, with D possibly being TRBD1 (6 bases). The CDR3 consists of 13 residues. Germline CDR1 is MNHEY and CDR2 is SVGAGI. V gave up 7 bases and J gave up 1 base, with 10 bases separating them. The DNA for the CDR3 is TGTGCCAGCAACGGACAGTATAACTATGGCTACACCTTC. It yields the protein CASNGQYNYGYTF.

The chain combines TRBV5-1 with TRBJ1-2; 7 nucleotides agree with TRBD1. Trimming removed 5 bases from V and 4 bases from J; junction bases left unmatched: 5. CDR1 is SGHRS, CDR2 YFSETQ, per germline. The CDR3 is made up of 13 amino acids. This CDR3 is CASRQGIGYGYTF. CDR3 nucleotide sequence: TGCGCCAGCAGACAGGGGATCGGCTATGGCTACACCTTC.

The rearrangement uses TRBV6-5 and TRBJ1-1, with D uncertain. CDR3 length equals 13 residues. Germline V CDR1 and CDR2: MNHEY, SVGAGI. V gave up 8 bases and J gave up 0 bases, with 10 bases separating them. CDR3 region: CASRVHLNTEAFF. In DNA, the CDR3 is TGTGCCAGCCGGGTACACTTGAACACTGAAGCTTTCTTT.

The chain combines TRBV19 with TRBJ1-5, with D possibly matching TRBD1 (5 bases). The CDR3 runs 18 residues. V lost 9 bases, J lost 6 bases, and 30 bases lay in between. The germline V gene has CDR1 LNHDA and CDR2 SQIVND (reference sequence). CDR3 nucleotide sequence: TGTGCCAGCCTAGGGCACCTTAGGGGAGGGCATGGGAGTCAGCCCCAGCATTTT. This encodes CASLGHLRGGHGSQPQHF.

This chain joins TRBV29-1 and TRBJ1-1; the D gene is possibly TRBD1 (5 bases). This CDR3 has 13 amino acids. The germline gives CDR1 SQVTM, CDR2 ANQGSEA. The V end was cut by 4 bases, the J end by 0 bases, with 9 bases between. The CDR3 DNA is TGCAGCGTTGTTAGGGGCCTGAACACTGAAGCTTTCTTT. This gives the protein CSVVRGLNTEAFF.

The rearrangement uses TRBV7-6 and TRBJ2-7, with 11 nucleotides matching TRBD2. V was pared by 1 base and J by 7 bases, with 6 bases of the junction left unmatched. The CDR3 runs 15 residues. Germline-derived CDR1 and CDR2 are SGHVS and FNYEAQ. CDR3 residues: CASSLGTSGSIEQYF. CDR3 coding DNA: TGTGCCAGCAGCTTAGGCACTAGCGGGAGCATAGAGCAGTACTTC. Supplemented by reference TRBV7-6 and TRBJ2-7, the full variable domain reads GAGVSQSPRYKVTKRGQDVALRCDPISGHVSLYWYRQALGQGPEFLTYFNYEAQQDKSGLPNDRFSAERPEGSISTLTIQRTEQRDSAMYRCASSLGTSGSIEQYFGPGTRLTVT.

The rearrangement joins TRBV5-4 to TRBJ2-1; TRBD2 matches 8 bases. This CDR3 contains 16 residues. The germline V gene has CDR1 SGHNT and CDR2 YYREEE (reference sequence). The J segment lost 0 bases and the V segment lost 2 bases, leaving 4 bases of the junction unmatched. The CDR3 protein is CASSFGLASSYNEQFF. The CDR3, as DNA: TGTGCCAGCAGCTTTGGACTAGCCAGCTCCTACAATGAGCAGTTCTTC.

The V and J genes are TRBV6-1 and TRBJ2-7; 7 bases match TRBD1. The CDR3 runs 15 residues. The germline CDR1 and CDR2 sequences are MNHNS and SASEGT. The ends lost 1 base at V and 7 bases at J; junction bases unmatched: 10. The CDR3 region is CASSEVVDRAGEQYF. For the CDR3, the DNA is TGTGCCAGCAGTGAAGTGGTAGACAGGGCGGGTGAGCAGTACTTC.

This chain joins TRBV5-6 and TRBJ2-5; possible D gene TRBD1, 5 bases. Looked up from germline, CDR1 is SGHDT and CDR2 is YYEEEE. V lost 6 bases to trimming and J lost 5 bases, with 17 bases between them. This CDR3 contains 14 residues. CDR3 amino acids: CASIPAQGIETQYF. CDR3 nucleotide sequence: TGTGCCAGCATTCCTGCCCAGGGTATTGAGACCCAGTACTTC.

The rearrangement links TRBV4-1 to TRBJ2-1; 14 bases line up with TRBD2. From germline, CDR1 is MGHRA and CDR2 YSYEKL. The CDR3 loop spans 16 amino acids. Trimming cost V 0 bases and J 9 bases; bases outside gene matches: 4. The CDR3 is CASSQEGLAGVGEQFF. The CDR3 DNA follows: TGCGCCAGCAGCCAAGAGGGACTAGCGGGAGTAGGTGAGCAGTTCTTC.

The V call is TRBV5-1, the J call TRBJ1-2, with 8 bases fitting TRBD1. Germline V CDR1 and CDR2: SGHRS, YFSETQ. The junction had 8 bases not matched to a gene; V was cut back by 6 bases and J by 4 bases. This CDR3 comprises 14 residues. The CDR3 region has the DNA TGCGCCAGCACCCCCTCAGGGGGCGGCTATGGCTACACCTTC. Its protein product is CASTPSGGGYGYTF.

The chain uses TRBV5-1 and TRBJ2-1; D gene unclear. This CDR3 has 15 amino acids. Looked up from germline, CDR1 is SGHRS and CDR2 is YFSETQ. Deletions cut 2 bases from V and 3 bases from J, with 12 bases between. The CDR3 DNA sequence: TGCGCCAGCAGCTTTGACTCACTTCGCTACAATGAGCAGTTCTTC. It codes for CASSFDSLRYNEQFF.

The chain employs TRBV30 and TRBJ2-3; TRBD1 agrees at 9 bases. Trimming took 1 base from V and 5 from J; bases not matched to a gene: 10. From germline, CDR1 is GTSNPN and CDR2 SVGIG (reference sequence). CDR3 length: 16 residues. This CDR3 reads CAWSGIGGQGQDTQYF. The CDR3 DNA follows: TGTGCCTGGAGTGGGATCGGCGGACAGGGGCAAGATACGCAGTATTTT.

The chain is built from TRBV13 and TRBJ2-5; the match to TRBD1 covers 8 bases. V lost 5 bases and J lost 6; bases outside the gene matches: 8. The germline V gene encodes CDR1 PRHDT and CDR2 FYEKMQ (reference sequence). The CDR3 is made up of 14 amino acids. The chain's CDR3 is CASSPRTGKKTQYF. For the CDR3, the DNA is TGTGCCAGCAGCCCCCGGACAGGGAAAAAGACCCAGTACTTC.

As for this clone: This same CDR3 is encoded by further DNA sequences in the sample. The chain uses TRBV5-4 and TRBJ2-3; 13 nucleotides match TRBD2. The CDR3 has 16 residues. With 4 bases clipped from V and 6 bases from J, the junction kept 8 bases outside the gene matches. Per the germline V gene, CDR1 is SGHNT and CDR2 is YYREEE (reference sequence). CDR3 sequence (DNA): TGTGCCAGCAGCGCCACTAGCGGGAGGGCCACCGATACGCAGTATTTT. This encodes CASSATSGRATDTQYF.

The chain employs TRBV6-2 or TRBV6-3 and TRBJ2-3; D possibly corresponds to TRBD1 (5 bases). This CDR3 spans 15 amino acids. Germline assignment: CDR1 MNHEY and CDR2 SVGEGT. The V end lost 4 bases, the J end lost 0 bases, and 11 bases lay between the germline ends. For the CDR3, the DNA is TGTGCCAGCAGTTGGGCAGGGTCTAGCACAGATACGCAGTATTTT. Its translation: CASSWAGSSTDTQYF.

The chain has TRBV9 and TRBJ2-2; 7 bases fit TRBD2. CDR1 SGDLS and CDR2 YYNGEE come from the germline V gene. CDR3 size: 18 residues. Trimming at V came to 0 bases and at J to 3 bases, leaving 11 bases not matched to a gene. The chain's CDR3 is CASSVVPQSGTYTGELFF. CDR3 DNA: TGTGCCAGCAGCGTAGTCCCCCAGAGCGGGACGTACACCGGGGAGCTGTTTTTT.

The chain has TRBV25-1 and TRBJ2-7; the D gene is possibly TRBD2 (6 bases). V shed 7 bases and J shed 2 bases, with 9 bases lying between them. In germline, CDR1 is MGHDK, CDR2 SYGVNS. There are 12 residues in the CDR3. The CDR3 sequence: CASTAGTYEQYF. Here the CDR3 DNA reads TGTGCCAGCACTGCGGGGACCTACGAGCAGTACTTC.

The chain uses TRBV2 and TRBJ2-3; D is perhaps TRBD1 (5 bases). Germline V gives CDR1 SNHLY, CDR2 FYNNEI. The CDR3 covers 13 residues. Deletions cut 4 bases from V and 2 bases from J, with 7 bases between. The DNA for the CDR3 is TGTGCCAGCAGTGTCAGGGCCACAGATACGCAGTATTTT. Its protein product is CASSVRATDTQYF.